Listed below are T cell receptor beta chains from one sample, sequenced in a study of blood T cell repertoires in COVID-19. Profiled with immunoSEQ multiplex PCR; TCRdb holds only in-frame clones, not every one. There are 60,000 to 80,000 clones in the sample; 75% to 90% occur only once, and 15% to 20% lies in the top ten. Sequenced: peripheral blood. Receptors originate from a woman aged 60-70 years with COVID-19, enrolled during active disease. CDR3s include the opening cysteine and the closing phenylalanine or tryptophan. D genes are given only for firm matches. Expanded clones are given a class, and other clones once, few, many or no size at all.

len | j_gene | v_gene | abundance | d_gene | CDR3aa | CDR3nt
13 | TRBJ2-7 | TRBV15 | NA | TRBD2 | CATSRGLAYEQYF | TGTGCCACCAGCAGAGGACTAGCATACGAGCAGTACTTC
15 | TRBJ2-1 | TRBV11-3 | NA | TRBD2 | CASSLTTSGYNEQFF | TGTGCCAGCAGCTTAACGACTAGCGGCTACAATGAGCAGTTCTTC
13 | TRBJ2-1 | TRBV15 | once | NA | CATSRRLDNEQFF | TGTGCCACCAGCAGACGACTTGACAATGAGCAGTTCTTC
15 | TRBJ1-4 | TRBV7-8 | NA | NA | CASSPARWGDEKLFF | TGTGCCAGCAGCCCGGCCCGATGGGGGGATGAAAAACTGTTTTTT
16 | TRBJ1-2 | TRBV15 | NA | TRBD1 | CATSRGGQYTNYGYTF | TGTGCCACCAGCAGAGGGGGACAGTATACTAACTATGGCTACACCTTC
15 | TRBJ2-7 | TRBV18 | once | TRBD1 | CASSTDRGHTYEQYF | TGTGCCAGCTCAACGGACAGGGGGCATACGTACGAGCAGTACTTC
13 | TRBJ1-6 | TRBV29-1 | once | TRBD1 | CSAAGTDDSPLHF | TGCAGTGCCGCCGGGACAGACGATTCACCCCTCCACTTT
13 | TRBJ1-2 | TRBV27 | NA | NA | CASSLKTGYGYTF | TGTGCCAGCAGTTTAAAGACGGGGTATGGCTACACCTTC
13 | TRBJ2-1 | TRBV30 | NA | TRBD1 | CARDRSPYNEQFF | TGTGCCCGGGACAGGAGCCCTTACAATGAGCAGTTCTTC
14 | TRBJ2-3 | TRBV9 | NA | NA | CASSVAPGIDTQYF | TGTGCCAGCAGCGTAGCCCCGGGGATAGATACGCAGTATTTT
17 | TRBJ2-2 | TRBV27 | few | NA | CASSLSPGAGSTGELFF | TGTGCCAGCAGTTTATCTCCAGGGGCAGGGAGCACCGGGGAGCTGTTTTTT
12 | TRBJ2-7 | TRBV11-2 | NA | NA | CASSLTTYEQYF | TGTGCCAGCAGCTTGACAACCTACGAGCAGTACTTC
14 | TRBJ2-7 | TRBV4-2 | NA | TRBD2 | CASSQDTSGRFQYF | TGTGCCAGCAGCCAAGATACTAGCGGGAGGTTCCAGTACTTC
14 | TRBJ1-4 | TRBV6-5 | NA | TRBD1 | CASSRTGYNEKLFF | TGTGCCAGCAGTCGGACAGGTTATAATGAAAAACTGTTTTTT
16 | TRBJ1-1 | TRBV19 | NA | NA | CASHTAARVTNTEAFF | TGTGCCAGTCACACCGCAGCCAGGGTTACGAACACTGAAGCTTTCTTT
15 | TRBJ2-2 | TRBV5-1 | NA | NA | CASSLVRVGTGELFF | TGCGCCAGCAGCTTGGTCAGGGTAGGCACCGGGGAGCTGTTTTTT
15 | TRBJ2-7 | TRBV3-1/TRBV3-2 | NA | TRBD1 | CASSFTGGGSYEQYF | TGTGCCAGCAGCTTCACAGGGGGCGGATCCTACGAGCAGTACTTC
14 | TRBJ2-7 | TRBV6-5 | NA | NA | CASREGQPGNEQYF | TGTGCCAGCAGGGAGGGACAGCCAGGGAACGAGCAGTACTTC
14 | TRBJ1-6 | TRBV19 | NA | TRBD1 | CASRSDRDNSPLHF | TGTGCCAGTAGATCGGACAGGGATAATTCACCCCTCCACTTT